This passage covers 14 T cell receptor beta chains from one sample sequenced in a study of T cells after yellow fever vaccination. One entry per CDR3 protein results from TCRdb running MiXCR on the 5' RACE reads. The sample yields some 550,000 distinct CDR3 sequences, about 19% seen once. The material was PBMCs, obtained 15 days after the yellow fever booster vaccination. These receptors were obtained from a man between 25 and 39 years old who received the YFV17D yellow fever vaccine.

This clonotype appeared a few times. DNA of the CDR3: TGCGCCAGCAGCCAAGATACTACTGGACTTTCCTACGAGCAGTACTTC. It yields the protein CASSQDTTGLSYEQYF. The chain has TRBV4-1 and TRBJ2-7; possibly TRBD2 for D (5 bases). V lost 0 bases to trimming and J lost 1 base, with 13 bases between them. The CDR3 covers 16 residues. Germline V gives CDR1 MGHRA, CDR2 YSYEKL.

The J gene is TRBJ2-1, the V gene TRBV19; D call uncertain. The germline gives CDR1 LNHDA, CDR2 SQIVND (reference sequence). V lost 4 bases and J 6 bases, leaving 19 bases between the germline ends. CDR3 size: 16 residues. For the CDR3, the DNA is TGTGCCAGTAGTAATCCGGGCAAAGGGCGTTTCAATGAGCAGTTCTTC. It translates to CASSNPGKGRFNEQFF.

The chain uses TRBV19 and TRBJ1-3; unclear D gene. The CDR3 is 13 amino acids. CDR1 and CDR2 from the germline V gene are LNHDA and SQIVND (reference sequence). Trimming took 5 bases from V and 2 from J, leaving 7 bases between them. In DNA form, the CDR3 reads TGTGCCAGTAGTTTGAAGGCTGGAAACACCATATATTTT. Its translation is CASSLKAGNTIYF.

This clonotype has just a few counts. The rearrangement uses TRBV27 and TRBJ2-7; D is undetermined. V lost 0 bases to trimming and J lost 5 bases, with 11 bases between them. This CDR3 spans 14 amino acids. Germline V gene sequence: CDR1 MNHEY, CDR2 SMNVEV (reference sequence). The CDR3 nucleotides read TGTGCCAGCAGTTTATCTAGGGTACGGGACGAGCAGTACTTC. It yields the protein CASSLSRVRDEQYF.

This chain joins TRBV29-1 and TRBJ1-5; the D gene is possibly TRBD1 (5 bases). Between the trimmed V and J ends, which lost 3 bases and 1 base, there was a span of 13 bases. Germline CDR1 reads SQVTM; CDR2 reads ANQGSEA. The length of the CDR3 is 15 residues. The DNA of the CDR3 is TGCAGCGTTGACGGGGGGTTAGCGAGCAATCAGCCCCAGCATTTT. Translation: CSVDGGLASNQPQHF. Using reference TRBV29-1 and TRBJ1-5 for the parts outside the CDR3, the full variable domain is SAVISQKPSRDICQRGTSLTIQCQVDSQVTMMFWYRQQPGQSLTLIATANQGSEATYESGFVIDKFPISRPNLTFSTLTVSNMSPEDSSIYLCSVDGGLASNQPQHFGDGTRLSIL.

The table lists this clonotype with a few counts. The rearrangement links TRBV29-1 to TRBJ2-7; 9 bases are shared with TRBD1. The CDR3 runs 12 residues. Germline V gene data show CDR1 as SQVTM and CDR2 as ANQGSEA. V was clipped by 4 bases and J by 9 bases; unmatched bases: 7. The DNA for the CDR3 is TGCAGCGTTGCGGACAGGGGTGGCACGCAGTACTTC. It translates to CSVADRGGTQYF.

This clonotype has a handful of counts. The chain has TRBV5-6 and TRBJ1-1; D uncertain. Germline lookup yields CDR1 SGHDT and CDR2 YYEEEE. CDR3 size: 12 residues. V dropped 3 bases and J dropped 7 bases, with 10 bases sitting between them. The CDR3 region has the DNA TGTGCCAGCAGCTCGGTTCTTGATGAAGCTTTCTTT. Translation gives CASSSVLDEAFF.

This clonotype has more than one count but fewer than ten. The chain carries TRBV9 and TRBJ1-5; 8 bases are shared with TRBD1. This CDR3 is 17 amino acids long. Germline V gene data show CDR1 as SGDLS and CDR2 as YYNGEE. V shed 0 bases and J 1 base; nucleotides not matched to a gene: 6. In DNA form, the CDR3 reads TGTGCCAGCAGCGTAGGCCCAGGGGGCTTGAGCAATCAGCCCCAGCATTTT. It specifies CASSVGPGGLSNQPQHF. The whole variable domain, remainder taken from reference TRBV9 and TRBJ1-5, is DSGVTQTPKHLITATGQRVTLRCSPRSGDLSVYWYQQSLDQGLQFLIQYYNGEERAKGNILERFSAQQFPDLHSELNLSSLELGDSALYFCASSVGPGGLSNQPQHFGDGTRLSIL.

The J gene is TRBJ2-5, the V gene TRBV7-9; D not certain. There are 15 residues in the CDR3. Germline loops: CDR1 SEHNR, CDR2 FQNEAQ (reference sequence). V shed 1 base and J shed 3 bases, with 12 bases lying between them. The CDR3 here is CASSLGIGMEETQYF. The DNA of the CDR3 is TGTGCCAGCAGCTTAGGGATAGGGATGGAAGAGACCCAGTACTTC. Based on the CDR3 plus reference TRBV7-9 and TRBJ2-5, the full variable domain is DTGVSQNPRHKITKRGQNVTFRCDPISEHNRLYWYRQTLGQGPEFLTYFQNEAQLEKSRLLSDRFSAERPKGSFSTLEIQRTEQGDSAMYLCASSLGIGMEETQYFGPGTRLLVL.

This clonotype was seen a handful of times. This chain joins TRBV20-1 and TRBJ2-7, with D perhaps TRBD2 (6 bases). The V gene's germline CDR1 is DFQATT and CDR2 SNEGSKA (reference sequence). V lost 5 bases and J 6 bases, leaving 11 bases between the germline ends. The CDR3 contains 11 residues. The CDR3 protein is CSAPGDLEQYF. In DNA form, the CDR3 reads TGCAGTGCTCCGGGAGACCTCGAGCAGTACTTC.

This chain connects TRBV7-9 to TRBJ2-3; unclear D gene. The V end was cut by 1 base, the J end by 5 bases, with 19 bases between. There are 17 residues in the CDR3. From germline, CDR1 is SEHNR and CDR2 FQNEAQ (reference sequence). The DNA for the CDR3 is TGTGCCAGCAGCTTAGGGACCCGGACCCACTTGGTAGATACGCAGTATTTT. It is translated as CASSLGTRTHLVDTQYF.

The rearrangement links TRBV20-1 to TRBJ2-5, with TRBD1 matching 8 bases. Germline lookup yields CDR1 DFQATT and CDR2 SNEGSKA (reference sequence). The CDR3 covers 12 residues. J was trimmed by 7 bases and V by 1 base; bases with no gene match: 2. CDR3 loop: CSARVQGGTQYF. CDR3 nucleotide sequence: TGCAGTGCTAGAGTACAGGGGGGGACCCAGTACTTC.

The chain uses TRBV28 and TRBJ1-6, with a weak D call TRBD1 (6 bases). The V end was cut by 7 bases, the J end by 5 bases, with 18 bases between. Germline-derived CDR1 and CDR2 are MDHEN and SYDVKM. This CDR3 has 16 residues. The chain's CDR3 is CASNPVGAGHNSPLHF. In nucleotides, the CDR3 is TGTGCCAGCAACCCAGTGGGGGCCGGCCATAATTCACCCCTCCACTTT.

This clonotype was detected many times. This rearrangement joins TRBV12-3 or TRBV12-4 to TRBJ1-3; no reliable D call. V lost 3 bases and J 1 base, leaving 7 bases between the germline ends. CDR3 length equals 14 residues. CDR3 coding DNA: TGTGCCAGCAGTTTTCGGGGTTCTGGAAACACCATATATTTT. As protein: CASSFRGSGNTIYF.